Below are 28 T cell receptor beta chains sequenced from a single sample in a study of blood T cell repertoires in COVID-19. Method: immunoSEQ multiplex PCR; TCRdb's copy keeps in-frame clones and lacks some. The table shows approximately 110,000 clones, with approximately 83% occurring only once. Specimen: peripheral blood. These receptors were collected from a man over 45 with acute or convalescent COVID-19.

The chain employs TRBV4-1 and TRBJ1-6, with D tentatively TRBD1 (5 bases). The CDR3 is made up of 17 amino acids. Germline CDR1 MGHRA, CDR2 YSYEKL. Trimming left V 1 base short and J 5 bases short, with 15 bases between. CDR3 DNA: TGCGCCAGCAGCCAAGGAAACAGGATATTGGATAATTCACCCCTCCACTTT. Its translation: CASSQGNRILDNSPLHF.

The chain combines TRBV9 with TRBJ2-2, with 10 bases matching TRBD1. The CDR3 has 16 residues. Trimming took 7 bases from V and 3 from J; bases not matched to a gene: 9. The germline CDR1 and CDR2 sequences are SGDLS and YYNGEE. The CDR3 protein is CASSHGTGVDTGELFF. The CDR3 DNA follows: TGTGCCAGCTCACATGGGACAGGGGTGGACACCGGGGAGCTGTTTTTT.

The CDR3 loop reads CASSPTTKHPGETQYF. The CDR3 DNA reads as TGTGCCAGCTCACCGACCACGAAACACCCGGGGGAGACCCAGTACTTC. The rearrangement links TRBV18 to TRBJ2-5, with D tentatively TRBD2 (5 bases). This CDR3 contains 16 residues. Trimming shortened V by 3 bases and J by 5 bases, and 19 bases separated the two germline ends. Germline V gene sequence: CDR1 KGHSH, CDR2 LQKENI.

The V call is TRBV7-8, the J call TRBJ1-2; the match to TRBD1 covers 7 bases. J lost 8 bases, V lost 3 bases, and 3 bases had no gene match. Germline CDR1 SGHVS, CDR2 FQNEAQ. The CDR3 is 12 amino acids. The CDR3 region has the DNA TGTGCCAGCAGCTTCCAGGGGGTCGGCTACACCTTC. Translation: CASSFQGVGYTF.

The gene calls are TRBV28 and TRBJ1-5, with 8 bases aligning to TRBD1. Trimming cost V 0 bases and J 3 bases; bases outside gene matches: 4. CDR1 MDHEN and CDR2 SYDVKM come from the germline V gene. The CDR3 runs 16 residues. This chain's CDR3 is CASSLWGRGLNQPQHF. CDR3 in DNA: TGTGCCAGCAGTTTATGGGGCAGGGGGCTCAATCAGCCCCAGCATTTT.

This sequence joins TRBV7-9 and TRBJ2-7; D is uncertain. Between the trimmed V and J ends, which lost 5 bases and 3 bases, there was a span of 5 bases. Germline lookup yields CDR1 SEHNR and CDR2 FQNEAQ (reference sequence). The CDR3 runs to 11 residues. CDR3 amino acids: CASSPIYEQYF. Here the CDR3 DNA reads TGTGCCAGCAGCCCCATCTACGAGCAGTACTTC. Together with reference TRBV7-9 and TRBJ2-7, the CDR3 gives the full variable domain: DTGVSQNPRHKITKRGQNVTFRCDPISEHNRLYWYRQTLGQGPEFLTYFQNEAQLEKSRLLSDRFSAERPKGSFSTLEIQRTEQGDSAMYLCASSPIYEQYFGPGTRLTVT.

This chain joins TRBV18 and TRBJ2-7; 10 positions match TRBD1. The junction had 2 bases not matched to a gene; V was cut back by 4 bases and J by 5 bases. CDR1 KGHSH and CDR2 LQKENI come from the germline V gene. The CDR3 is 13 amino acids. The CDR3 DNA is TGTGCCAGCTCACAGGGACAGGGGAACGAGCAGTACTTC. As protein: CASSQGQGNEQYF.

The count of this clone is one. This chain joins TRBV7-9 and TRBJ1-3, with D perhaps matching TRBD1 (6 bases). Trimming removed 2 bases from V and 2 bases from J, with 10 bases in between. This CDR3 has 15 residues. Looked up from germline, CDR1 is SEHNR and CDR2 is FQNEAQ (reference sequence). CDR3 loop: CASSLLGGPGNTIYF. DNA for the CDR3: TGTGCCAGCAGCTTACTAGGGGGACCTGGAAACACCATATATTTT.

The chain employs TRBV19 and TRBJ2-2; TRBD1 matches at 7 bases. This CDR3 region has 13 residues. Trimming cost V 7 bases and J 11 bases; bases outside gene matches: 10. The germline V gene has CDR1 LNHDA and CDR2 SQIVND (reference sequence). The CDR3 region has the DNA TGTGCCAGTACCTTCTCCCCAGGGGGAGAGCTGTTTTTT. Translation gives CASTFSPGGELFF.

V usage is TRBV7-9 and J usage is TRBJ2-1, with 10 bases identical to TRBD2. Germline CDR1 and CDR2: SEHNR and FQNEAQ (reference sequence). The length of the CDR3 is 16 residues. V shed 8 bases, J shed 9 bases, and the junction held 16 bases outside the gene matches. CDR3 sequence (DNA): TGTGCCAGCCACAAGTCGAGCGGGGGGGCCGGTAGTGAGCAGTTCTTC. Amino acids: CASHKSSGGAGSEQFF.

This chain joins TRBV3-1 (or the pseudogene TRBV3-2) and TRBJ2-7, with a possible D match to TRBD1 (6 bases). Germline CDR1 reads LGHDT; CDR2 reads YNNKEL (reference sequence). The germline V and J ends were trimmed by 4 bases and 0 bases, with 13 bases remaining between them. The CDR3 has 15 amino acids. CDR3 loop: CASSRVGANSYEQYF. Written as DNA, the CDR3 is TGTGCCAGCAGCCGAGTGGGGGCCAACTCCTACGAGCAGTACTTC.

This clone was observed a few times. The rearrangement uses TRBV7-2 and TRBJ2-2; TRBD1 matches 10 bases. The CDR3 is 16 residues long. V lost 5 bases, J lost 4 bases, and 7 bases stayed unmatched. Germline V gene sequence: CDR1 SGHTA, CDR2 FQGNSA. CDR3 protein: CASSPFGTGATGELFF. The CDR3 bases are TGTGCCAGCAGCCCTTTCGGGACAGGGGCCACCGGGGAGCTGTTTTTT. Together with reference TRBV7-2 and TRBJ2-2, the CDR3 gives the full variable domain: GAGVSQSPSNKVTEKGKDVELRCDPISGHTALYWYRQSLGQGLEFLIYFQGNSAPDKSGLPSDRFSAERTGGSVSTLTIQRTQQEDSAVYLCASSPFGTGATGELFFGEGSRLTVL.

The chain uses TRBV6-1 and TRBJ2-7; unclear D gene. The CDR3 is 15 amino acids. Per the germline V gene, CDR1 is MNHNS and CDR2 is SASEGT. The V end was cut by 2 bases, the J end by 5 bases, with 16 bases between. CDR3 DNA: TGTGCCAGCAGTGAATACATCGGCAGGTCCAACGAGCAGTACTTC. Its protein is CASSEYIGRSNEQYF.

V and J are TRBV30 and TRBJ2-7; maybe TRBD2 (7 bases). V gave up 2 bases and J gave up 4 bases, with 18 bases separating them. Germline CDR1 reads GTSNPN; CDR2 reads SVGIG (reference sequence). This CDR3 region has 15 residues. The CDR3 DNA reads TGTGCCTGGAGTCCCTTAGGGGGGGAGGGGTACGAGCAGTACTTC. It specifies CAWSPLGGEGYEQYF.

The chain carries TRBV18 and TRBJ2-3; TRBD2 agrees at 9 bases. The CDR3 contains 14 residues. CDR1 is KGHSH and CDR2 is LQKENI in the germline V gene. Trimming removed 0 bases from V and 14 bases from J; junction bases left unmatched: 9. CDR3 sequence: CASSPPGGGAPPYF. The CDR3 bases are TGTGCCAGCTCACCACCTGGCGGGGGGGCTCCTCCGTATTTT.

This chain uses TRBV6-5 with TRBJ2-7; possible D gene TRBD1, 6 bases. V lost 6 bases to trimming and J lost 0 bases, with 15 bases between them. Per germline, CDR1 MNHEY and CDR2 SVGAGI. This CDR3 region has 15 residues. The CDR3 DNA sequence: TGTGCCAGCAGCGCCCAGGGGATTCTCTCCTACGAGCAGTACTTC. Amino acid sequence: CASSAQGILSYEQYF.

This rearrangement joins TRBV5-1 to TRBJ2-3, with D perhaps matching TRBD1 (6 bases). The CDR3 spans 16 residues. Trimming stripped 5 bases from V and 2 bases from J, with 18 bases between. Germline loops: CDR1 SGHRS, CDR2 YFSETQ. CDR3 protein: CASSPRDTQTTDTQYF. Written as DNA, the CDR3 is TGCGCCAGCAGTCCCCGGGACACGCAAACCACAGATACGCAGTATTTT.

The V call is TRBV27, the J call TRBJ2-3, with a possible D match to TRBD1 (6 bases). Trimming cost V 6 bases and J 1 base, with 8 bases left between them. The CDR3 contains 13 residues. Germline V lookup: CDR1 MNHEY, CDR2 SMNVEV (reference sequence). CDR3 bases: TGTGCCAGCAGAAGACAGGGCACAGATACGCAGTATTTT. Residues: CASRRQGTDTQYF.

The rearrangement uses TRBV28 and TRBJ2-7; D perhaps matches TRBD1 (6 bases). The ends were cut back, 6 bases at V and 5 bases at J, with 20 bases in the middle. Germline V gives CDR1 MDHEN, CDR2 SYDVKM. This CDR3 comprises 15 residues. The CDR3 region has the DNA TGTGCCAGCAGGTTCTCCGGGACAAGGGACAACGAGCAGTACTTC. Translated, it gives CASRFSGTRDNEQYF. Variable domain in full (rest from reference TRBV28 and TRBJ2-7): DVKVTQSSRYLVKRTGEKVFLECVQDMDHENMFWYRQDPGLGLRLIYFSYDVKMKEKGDIPEGYSVSREKKERFSLILESASTNQTSMYLCASRFSGTRDNEQYFGPGTRLTVT.

V usage is TRBV24-1 and J usage is TRBJ2-3, with TRBD2 matching over 7 bases. From germline, CDR1 is KGHDR and CDR2 SFDVKD. The CDR3 is made up of 16 amino acids. The J segment lost 1 base and the V segment lost 2 bases, leaving 5 bases of the junction unmatched. CDR3 bases: TGTGCCACCAGTGATTATACTAGCGACGGCACAGATACGCAGTATTTT. Its protein is CATSDYTSDGTDTQYF.

The rearrangement links TRBV19 to TRBJ2-3; 9 bases line up with TRBD2. Germline loops: CDR1 LNHDA, CDR2 SQIVND (reference sequence). V gave up 8 bases and J gave up 7 bases; unmatched junction bases: 10. The CDR3 has 14 amino acids. Here the CDR3 reads CASGSAGGPHTQYF. In DNA, the CDR3 is TGTGCCAGTGGGAGCGCGGGGGGGCCACATACGCAGTATTTT.

The rearrangement uses TRBV10-3 and TRBJ2-1; perhaps TRBD1 as D (6 bases). The CDR3 runs 15 residues. V was clipped by 4 bases and J by 1 base, with 11 bases between them. CDR1 and CDR2 from the germline V gene are ENHRY and SYGVKD. CDR3 coding DNA: TGTGCCATCAGTGGCAGGGGAGTTTCCTACAATGAGCAGTTCTTC. Its translation: CAISGRGVSYNEQFF.

The genes are TRBV29-1 and TRBJ1-5; TRBD1 is a possible D gene (5 bases). This CDR3 region has 13 residues. V was clipped by 6 bases and J by 6 bases, with 15 bases between them. Per the germline V gene, CDR1 is SQVTM and CDR2 is ANQGSEA. The CDR3 here is CSVIAGPSQPQHF. CDR3 nucleotides: TGCAGCGTCATAGCGGGGCCGAGTCAGCCCCAGCATTTT.

The J gene is TRBJ1-1, the V gene TRBV7-9, with a tentative D call TRBD1 (6 bases). V lost 6 bases and J lost 6, with 20 bases in between. This CDR3 contains 15 residues. CDR1 and CDR2 from the germline V gene are SEHNR and FQNEAQ (reference sequence). The CDR3 bases are TGTGCCAGCAGTTATTACGGGACACCGGGATCTGAAGCTTTCTTT. Translation gives CASSYYGTPGSEAFF.

This chain connects TRBV6-5 to TRBJ2-1; 8 nucleotides align to TRBD2. Trimming removed 8 bases from V and 5 bases from J; junction bases left unmatched: 11. The CDR3 extends over 15 amino acids. Germline CDR1 reads MNHEY; CDR2 reads SVGAGI. The CDR3 nucleotides read TGTGCCAGCCTTCCCGGGGGGGCGAAGAACAATGAGCAGTTCTTC. Protein product: CASLPGGAKNNEQFF.

V and J are TRBV18 and TRBJ2-5, with 14 positions matching TRBD2. With 1 base clipped from V and 1 base from J, the junction kept 5 bases outside the gene matches. There are 18 residues in the CDR3. Germline assignment: CDR1 KGHSH and CDR2 LQKENI. CDR3 coding DNA: TGTGCCAGCTCACCACGGACTAGCGGGGGGCCGGGCCAAGAGACCCAGTACTTC. Translation: CASSPRTSGGPGQETQYF.

The gene calls are TRBV27 and TRBJ1-1; tentatively, D is TRBD1 (5 bases). Germline V gives CDR1 MNHEY, CDR2 SMNVEV (reference sequence). Trimming removed 8 bases from V and 2 bases from J, with 21 bases in between. This CDR3 spans 16 amino acids. DNA of the CDR3: TGTGCCAGCCGAGCGGGAATGGCAGGGAGAAACACTGAAGCTTTCTTT. Its protein product is CASRAGMAGRNTEAFF.

This sequence joins TRBV24-1 and TRBJ2-3, with D maybe TRBD1 (5 bases). V lost 4 bases and J 14 bases, leaving 15 bases between the germline ends. CDR1 and CDR2 from the germline V gene are KGHDR and SFDVKD. This CDR3 has 12 residues. CDR3 loop: CATSDDSPSWYF. In nucleotides, the CDR3 is TGTGCCACCAGTGACGACAGCCCCTCTTGGTATTTT.